Included here is one TCR beta chain sequence, with context. TCRdb ran MiXCR on the RT-PCR reads and lists one entry per CDR3 protein. The sample consists of roughly 880,000 distinct CDR3 sequences, about 20% of them appearing once. This entry belongs to a study of patients and donors after allogeneic stem cell transplantation. Sequenced material: blood, either unsorted or a sorted T cell fraction (not recorded which). This TCR derives from a human donor who was either an allogeneic HSCT recipient or a stem cell or donor lymphocyte infusion donor (not recorded which). It is not recorded whose cells these are; they may come from a transplant donor.

CDR3 coding DNA: TGTGCCAGCAGCTTTAAGAGCTCTGGGGCCAACGTCCTGACTTTC. Translation: CASSFKSSGANVLTF. V is TRBV7-2 and J is TRBJ2-6; D uncertain. Germline lookup yields CDR1 SGHTA and CDR2 FQGNSA. Trimming shortened V by 3 bases and J by 0 bases, and 6 bases separated the two germline ends. The CDR3 has 15 amino acids.